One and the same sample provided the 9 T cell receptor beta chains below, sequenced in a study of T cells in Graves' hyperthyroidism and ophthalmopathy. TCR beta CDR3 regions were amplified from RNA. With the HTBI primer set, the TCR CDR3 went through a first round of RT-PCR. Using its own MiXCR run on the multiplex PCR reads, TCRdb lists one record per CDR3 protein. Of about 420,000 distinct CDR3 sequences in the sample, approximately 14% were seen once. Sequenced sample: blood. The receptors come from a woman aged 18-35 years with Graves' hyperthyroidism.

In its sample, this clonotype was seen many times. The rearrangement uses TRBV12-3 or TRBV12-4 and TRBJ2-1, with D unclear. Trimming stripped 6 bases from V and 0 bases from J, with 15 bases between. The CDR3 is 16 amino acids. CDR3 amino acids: CASSPRAYGSYNEQFF. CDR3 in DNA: TGTGCCAGCAGCCCTAGGGCATACGGCTCCTACAATGAGCAGTTCTTC.

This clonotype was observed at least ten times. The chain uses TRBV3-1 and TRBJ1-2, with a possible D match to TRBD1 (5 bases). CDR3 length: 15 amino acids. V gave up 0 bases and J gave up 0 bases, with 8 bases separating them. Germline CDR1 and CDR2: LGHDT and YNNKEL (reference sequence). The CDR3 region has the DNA TGTGCCAGCAGCCAAGAAGCAGGGTCTAACTATGGCTACACCTTC. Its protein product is CASSQEAGSNYGYTF.

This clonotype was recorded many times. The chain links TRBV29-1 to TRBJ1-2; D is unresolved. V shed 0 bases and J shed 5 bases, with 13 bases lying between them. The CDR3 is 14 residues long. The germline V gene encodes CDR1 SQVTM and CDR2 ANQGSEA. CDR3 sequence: CSVEDIRQEYGYTF. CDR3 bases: TGCAGCGTTGAAGATATCAGGCAGGAATATGGCTACACCTTC.

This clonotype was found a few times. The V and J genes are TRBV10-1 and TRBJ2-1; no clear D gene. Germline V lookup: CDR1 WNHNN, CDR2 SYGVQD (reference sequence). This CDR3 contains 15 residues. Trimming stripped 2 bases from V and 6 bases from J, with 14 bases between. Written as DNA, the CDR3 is TGCGCCAGCAGTGAGGGTTTAAATTTGGGCAATGAGCAGTTCTTC. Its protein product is CASSEGLNLGNEQFF.

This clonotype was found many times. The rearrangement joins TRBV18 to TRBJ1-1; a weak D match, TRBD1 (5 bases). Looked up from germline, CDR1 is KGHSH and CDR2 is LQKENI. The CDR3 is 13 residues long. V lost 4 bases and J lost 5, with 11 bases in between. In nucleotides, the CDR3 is TGTGCCAGCTCACAGGGGAGAGGTACTGAAGCTTTCTTT. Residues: CASSQGRGTEAFF.

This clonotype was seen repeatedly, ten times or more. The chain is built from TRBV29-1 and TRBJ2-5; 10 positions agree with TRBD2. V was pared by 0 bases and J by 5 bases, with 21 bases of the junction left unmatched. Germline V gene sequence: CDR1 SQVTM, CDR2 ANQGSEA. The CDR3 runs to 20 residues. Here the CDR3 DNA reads TGCAGCGTTGAAGATCCCAGGGGGCTACCCGAGCGGGAGGGCCCGGAGACCCAGTACTTC. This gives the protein CSVEDPRGLPEREGPETQYF.

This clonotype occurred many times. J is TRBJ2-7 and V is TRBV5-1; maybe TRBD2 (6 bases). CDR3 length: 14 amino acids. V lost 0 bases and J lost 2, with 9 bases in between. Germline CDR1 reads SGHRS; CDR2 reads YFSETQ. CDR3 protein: CASSLDRETYEQYF. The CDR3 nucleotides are TGCGCCAGCAGCTTGGATCGGGAGACCTACGAGCAGTACTTC.

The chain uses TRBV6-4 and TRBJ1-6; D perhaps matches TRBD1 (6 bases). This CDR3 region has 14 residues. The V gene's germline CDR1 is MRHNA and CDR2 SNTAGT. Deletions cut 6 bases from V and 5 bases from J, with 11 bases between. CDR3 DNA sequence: TGTGCCAGCAGGGCCCAGGGGAATAATTCACCCCTCCACTTT. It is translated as CASRAQGNNSPLHF.

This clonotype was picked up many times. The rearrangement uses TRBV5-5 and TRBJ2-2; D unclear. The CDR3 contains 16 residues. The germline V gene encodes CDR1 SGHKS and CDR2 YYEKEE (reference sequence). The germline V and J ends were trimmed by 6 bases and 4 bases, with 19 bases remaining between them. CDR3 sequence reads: CASNLPKASFTGELFF. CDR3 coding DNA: TGTGCCAGCAACTTACCCAAGGCATCCTTCACCGGGGAGCTGTTTTTT. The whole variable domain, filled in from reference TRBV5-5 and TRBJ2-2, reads DAGVTQSPTHLIKTRGQQVTLRCSPISGHKSVSWYQQVLGQGPQFIFQYYEKEERGRGNFPDRFSARQFPNYSSELNVNALLLGDSALYLCASNLPKASFTGELFFGEGSRLTVL.